This is a list of T cell receptor beta chains from one sample in a study of OX40 agonist ivuxolimab in advanced cancers. TCRdb's copy holds only in-frame clones and misses some; the assay was immunoSEQ multiplex PCR. The profile shows around 89,000 clones, just over 90% of them singletons. The sequencing used CD4+ or CD8+ T cells sorted from blood, collected in a trial of the OX40 agonist ivuxolimab. The receptors shown here come from an adult with an advanced solid tumor such as melanoma, head and neck, liver or kidney cancer. The CDR3 runs from the conserved cysteine through the conserved F or W. Fields, in order: J gene, D gene, V gene, CDR3 protein. D genes are given only for firm matches.

>TRBJ2-7|NA|TRBV11-3
CASSLGGTSYEQYF
>TRBJ2-7|NA|TRBV6-5
CASSYGALTLEQYF
>TRBJ2-7|NA|TRBV27
CASSTIPGLPSYEQYF
>TRBJ2-3|TRBD1|TRBV18
CASSGQGVEDTQYF
>TRBJ2-1|TRBD2|TRBV7-9
CASSPGPGLARNEQFF
>TRBJ1-1|NA|TRBV28
CASLPQTGGTEAFF
>TRBJ1-1|NA|TRBV6-5
CASIKDTRSEAFF
>TRBJ1-1|TRBD1|TRBV5-1
CATKRGQGRDTEAFF
>TRBJ2-7|TRBD2|TRBV27
CASSFLLAGGRNEQYF
>TRBJ2-1|TRBD2|TRBV5-1
CASSLAGEGGNEQFF
>TRBJ1-2|NA|TRBV4-3
CASSQDRGINYGYTF
>TRBJ1-1|NA|TRBV7-6
CASSLEQRDMNTEAFF
>TRBJ2-7|TRBD1|TRBV5-1
CASSPGTGGEQYF
>TRBJ2-3|NA|TRBV2
CASSVLGGTDTQYF
>TRBJ2-2|NA|TRBV5-6
CASSLGETGELFF
>TRBJ1-2|NA|TRBV18
CASSPPSLDYGYTF
>TRBJ2-7|NA|TRBV6-5
CASSTGLNEQYF
>TRBJ1-3|NA|TRBV6-5
CASRGLTDYGNTIYF
>TRBJ2-1|NA|TRBV7-2
CASSPVPSYNEQFF
>TRBJ2-7|NA|TRBV28
CASTVSSYEQYF
>TRBJ1-1|NA|TRBV6-6
CASRSGQNTEAFF
>TRBJ1-4|TRBD1|TRBV7-8
CASSWTGLGEKLFF
>TRBJ1-3|TRBD1|TRBV7-2
CASSLGGQVYSGNTIYF
>TRBJ1-2|TRBD1|TRBV14
CASSPTQGATAGGYTF